Presented here are 14 T cell receptor beta chains from one specimen sequenced in a study of prognosis after radiotherapy for stage I lung cancer. TCR beta CDR3 amplification from genomic DNA was performed by two-round multiplex PCR. With primers specific to each TRBV and TRBJ gene, the first-round PCR was performed. Each CDR3 protein gets one entry after TCRdb re-called the multiplex PCR reads with MiXCR. The table shows some 38,000 distinct CDR3 sequences, with approximately 25% occurring only once. The source material was PBMCs, sampled before or after stereotactic body radiation therapy (not recorded which). The receptors shown here come from a donor aged 50 or older with non-small cell lung cancer.

This clonotype was detected ten times or more. The chain employs TRBV7-9 and TRBJ2-3, with unresolved D. CDR1 is SEHNR and CDR2 is FQNEAQ in the germline V gene (reference sequence). V was trimmed by 3 bases and J by 6 bases, leaving 4 bases between them. The CDR3 sequence is 11 residues long. CDR3 loop: CASSFGDTQYF. DNA of the CDR3: TGTGCCAGCAGCTTTGGTGATACGCAGTATTTT.

This clonotype was seen at least ten times. This rearrangement joins TRBV6-1 to TRBJ2-1, with 8 bases matching TRBD2. V lost 6 bases, J lost 0 bases, and 7 bases stayed unmatched. The germline gives CDR1 MNHNS, CDR2 SASEGT. CDR3 length equals 16 residues. In nucleotides, the CDR3 is TGTGCCAGCAGACGGCCGGGAGGGCGCTCCTACAATGAGCAGTTCTTC. Its protein product is CASRRPGGRSYNEQFF.

This clonotype was recorded at least ten times. The chain carries TRBV7-8 and TRBJ2-2; D is possibly TRBD1 (6 bases). The CDR3 has 15 amino acids. Trimming pared 3 bases from V and 4 bases from J, leaving 12 bases between. Germline values: CDR1 SGHVS, CDR2 FQNEAQ. The CDR3: CASSLLQGGTGELFF. CDR3 nucleotides: TGTGCCAGCAGCTTGCTACAGGGCGGCACCGGGGAGCTGTTTTTT.

Points on this clonotype: Mismatch with germline at one junction end may stem from a read error. The chain uses TRBV19 and TRBJ2-3, with 8 positions matching TRBD2. The CDR3 extends over 16 amino acids. From germline, CDR1 is LNHDA and CDR2 SQIVND (reference sequence). The DNA for the CDR3 is TGTGCCAGTAGACCATTCGCAGCGGGAGACACAGATACGCAATATTTT. Amino acids: CASRPFAAGDTDTQYF.

This clonotype was seen many times. Mismatch with germline at one junction end may stem from a read error. The chain couples TRBV20-1 to TRBJ2-5; D possibly uses TRBD1 or TRBD2 (5 bases each). The CDR3 loop spans 11 amino acids. The germline gives CDR1 DFQATT, CDR2 SNEGSKA (reference sequence). The CDR3 nucleotides read TGCAGTGCTTCCCGAGGGACCTCCAACCACTTC. It codes for CSASRGTSNHF.

With regard to this clonotype: This may arise from a read error, as a much more abundant clone is one base away. This sequence joins TRBV7-3 and TRBJ1-1, with D tentatively TRBD1 (5 bases). Germline CDR1 is SGHTA and CDR2 is FQGTGA. CDR3 length: 14 amino acids. The CDR3: CTSSLMGENTEAFF. As DNA, the CDR3 is TGTACCAGCAGCTTAATGGGGGAGAACACTGAAGCTTTCTTT. The variable domain in full, completed from reference TRBV7-3 and TRBJ1-1, reads GAGVSQTPSNKVTEKGKYVELRCDPISGHTALYWYRQSLGQGPEFLIYFQGTGAADDSGLPNDRFFAVRPEGSVSTLKIQRTERGDSAVYLCTSSLMGENTEAFFGQGTRLTVV.

This clonotype has a handful of counts. This sequence may be a read error, since a much larger clone differs from it by one base. The genes are TRBV20-1 and TRBJ2-1; D unclear. Germline CDR1 reads DFQATT; CDR2 reads SNEGSKA (reference sequence). The CDR3 is made up of 17 amino acids. V lost 3 bases to trimming and J lost 1 base, with 19 bases between them. CDR3 in amino acids: CSASPLQQLRSYNEQFF. DNA for the CDR3: TGCAGTGCTAGTCCCTTGCAGCAGTTAAGATCCTACAATGAGCAGTTCTTC.

The chain is built from TRBV5-5 and TRBJ2-7; TRBD1 is a possible D gene (7 bases). V lost 2 bases, J lost 2 bases, and 14 bases lay in between. The germline gives CDR1 SGHKS, CDR2 YYEKEE (reference sequence). The CDR3 loop spans 15 amino acids. CDR3 residues: CASSLGGGLAYEQYF. The CDR3 bases are TGTGCCAGCAGCTTAGGAGGGGGCCTCGCCTACGAGCAGTACTTC.

This clonotype was recorded a few times. The gene calls are TRBV14 and TRBJ2-7, with D unclear. Germline loops: CDR1 SGHDN, CDR2 FVKESK. CDR3 length equals 14 residues. Trimming removed 4 bases from V and 0 bases from J, with 10 bases in between. In nucleotides, the CDR3 is TGTGCCAGCAGCCCTCAAATGAGCTCCTACGAGCAGTACTTC. Its protein is CASSPQMSSYEQYF.

This clonotype was picked up many times. The rearrangement links TRBV28 to TRBJ1-5; 10 bases line up with TRBD1. Losses at the gene ends were 7 bases for V and 3 bases for J; bases not matched to a gene: 6. The CDR3 loop spans 15 amino acids. CDR1 and CDR2 from the germline V gene are MDHEN and SYDVKM. The CDR3 DNA reads as TGTGCCAGCATCCGGGACAGGGGCGACAATCAGCCCCAGCATTTT. Encoded protein: CASIRDRGDNQPQHF. The entire variable domain, with the rest obtained from reference TRBV28 and TRBJ1-5, is as follows: DVKVTQSSRYLVKRTGEKVFLECVQDMDHENMFWYRQDPGLGLRLIYFSYDVKMKEKGDIPEGYSVSREKKERFSLILESASTNQTSMYLCASIRDRGDNQPQHFGDGTRLSIL.

This clonotype occurred many times. The genes are TRBV19 and TRBJ2-3; tentatively, D is TRBD1 (6 bases). The CDR3 runs to 12 residues. With 2 bases removed from V and 7 bases from J, the gap between germline ends came to 7 bases. The germline V gene encodes CDR1 LNHDA and CDR2 SQIVND (reference sequence). CDR3 protein: CASSIQGHTQYF. In nucleotides, the CDR3 is TGTGCCAGTAGTATACAGGGGCATACGCAGTATTTT.

This clonotype came up many times. This chain uses TRBV15 with TRBJ2-5, with D possibly matching TRBD1 (6 bases). Germline loops: CDR1 LNHNV, CDR2 YYDKDF (reference sequence). The germline V and J ends were trimmed by 0 bases and 3 bases, with 8 bases remaining between them. The CDR3 length is 14 residues. Here the CDR3 reads CATSRDNREETQYF. CDR3 in DNA: TGTGCCACCAGCAGAGATAACAGGGAAGAGACCCAGTACTTC.

This clonotype has ten or more counts. The chain employs TRBV5-1 and TRBJ2-1, with TRBD2 matching 7 bases. CDR1 is SGHRS, CDR2 YFSETQ, per germline. The junction had 6 bases not matched to a gene; V was cut back by 1 base and J by 5 bases. This CDR3 is built from 15 residues. The CDR3 DNA is TGCGCCAGCAGCTTGTGGGCTAGCGGAAACAATGAGCAGTTCTTC. Its protein is CASSLWASGNNEQFF.

A single count supports this clonotype. Since a far larger clone is one base different, this is likely a read error. The CDR3 DNA follows: TGTGCCAGCATCCACAGGGTACCTAACTATGGCTACACCTTC. Its protein product is CASIHRVPNYGYTF. The chain combines TRBV7-9 with TRBJ1-2, with D perhaps matching TRBD1 (6 bases). The CDR3 runs to 14 residues. Germline V lookup: CDR1 SEHNR, CDR2 FQNEAQ (reference sequence). With 7 bases removed from V and 0 bases from J, the gap between germline ends came to 12 bases.